This TCR beta chain is from a study of blood T cell repertoires in COVID-19. The overall study: Researchers got acute and convalescent COVID-19 samples from the United States, Italy and Spain.

TCRdb's copy holds only in-frame clones and misses some; the assay was immunoSEQ multiplex PCR. Among around 290,000 clones, around 89% were seen once, and the ten largest hold approximately 4.3%. Germline loops: CDR1 MGHDK, CDR2 SYGVNS. The V gene end was trimmed by 2 bases and the J gene end by 3 bases; junction bases not matched to a gene: 1. The CDR3 has 15 amino acids. The chain carries TRBV25-1 and TRBJ2-6; 7 nucleotides align to TRBD1. The specimen sequenced was peripheral blood. The source of this sequence is a man aged 40-55 years with acute or convalescent COVID-19. CDR3 region: CASSEHRGGANVLTF. In DNA, the CDR3 is TGTGCCAGCAGTGAACACAGGGGTGGGGCCAACGTCCTGACTTTC. The full variable domain, in which reference TRBV25-1 and TRBJ2-6 provide the parts outside the CDR3, is EADIYQTPRYLVIGTGKKITLECSQTMGHDKMYWYQQDPGMELHLIHYSYGVNSTEKGDLSSESTVSRIRTEHFPLTLESARPSHTSQYLCASSEHRGGANVLTFGAGSRLTVL.